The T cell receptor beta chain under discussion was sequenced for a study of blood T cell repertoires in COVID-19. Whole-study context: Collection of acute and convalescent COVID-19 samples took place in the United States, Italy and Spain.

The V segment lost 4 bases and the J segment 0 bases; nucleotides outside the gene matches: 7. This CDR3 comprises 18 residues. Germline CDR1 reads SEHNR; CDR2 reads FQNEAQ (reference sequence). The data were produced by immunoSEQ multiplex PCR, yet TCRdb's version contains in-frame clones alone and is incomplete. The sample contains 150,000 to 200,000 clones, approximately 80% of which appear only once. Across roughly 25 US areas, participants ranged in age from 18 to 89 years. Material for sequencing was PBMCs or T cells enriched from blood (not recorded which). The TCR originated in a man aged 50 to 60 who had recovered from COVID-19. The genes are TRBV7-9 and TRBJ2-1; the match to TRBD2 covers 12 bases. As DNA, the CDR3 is TGTGCCAGCAGCTCTCGGACTAGCGGGGAAAGCTCCTACAATGAGCAGTTCTTC. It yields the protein CASSSRTSGESSYNEQFF.